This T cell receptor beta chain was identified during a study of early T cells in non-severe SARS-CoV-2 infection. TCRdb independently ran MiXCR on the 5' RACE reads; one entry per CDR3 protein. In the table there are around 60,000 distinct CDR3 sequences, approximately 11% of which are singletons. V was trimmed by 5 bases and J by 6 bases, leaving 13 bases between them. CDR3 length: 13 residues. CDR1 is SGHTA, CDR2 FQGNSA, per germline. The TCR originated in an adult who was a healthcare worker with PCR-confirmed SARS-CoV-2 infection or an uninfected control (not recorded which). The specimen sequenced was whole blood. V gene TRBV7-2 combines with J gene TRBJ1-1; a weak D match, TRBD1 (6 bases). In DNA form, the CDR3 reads TGTGCCAGCAGCCCCGACAGGCGGCCTGAAGCTTTCTTT. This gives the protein CASSPDRRPEAFF.